This is a list of T cell receptor beta chains from one sample in a study of T cells after yellow fever vaccination. TCRdb ran MiXCR on the 5' RACE reads and lists one entry per CDR3 protein. This table holds roughly 250,000 distinct CDR3 sequences, roughly 13% found once. The sample in question was CD4+ T cells sorted from PBMCs, obtained 45 days after the yellow fever booster vaccination. These receptors all stem from a man aged 25 to 45 who received the YFV17D yellow fever vaccine. The CDR3 runs from the conserved cysteine through the conserved F or W. The order of the fields is CDR3 length, D gene, clone size, V gene, J gene, CDR3 DNA, CDR3 protein. D genes are given only for firm matches. Rows may omit the clone size; those that give it use once, few, many or a size class.

len: 13
d_gene: .
abundance: many
v_gene: TRBV7-2
j_gene: TRBJ2-3
CDR3nt: TGTGCCAGCAGCTTTGGACCCACAGATACGCAGTATTTT
CDR3aa: CASSFGPTDTQYF

len: 14
d_gene: TRBD1
abundance: .
v_gene: TRBV20-1
j_gene: TRBJ1-5
CDR3nt: TGCAGTGCCGGGCAGGGGGTCGGCAATCAGCCCCAGCATTTT
CDR3aa: CSAGQGVGNQPQHF

len: 15
d_gene: TRBD2
abundance: many
v_gene: TRBV4-3
j_gene: TRBJ2-7
CDR3nt: TGCGCCAGCAGCCAGGGACTAGCGGGAGTCTACGAGCAGTACTTC
CDR3aa: CASSQGLAGVYEQYF

len: 14
d_gene: TRBD2
abundance: few
v_gene: TRBV7-8
j_gene: TRBJ2-7
CDR3nt: TGTGCCAGCAGCTTCGGGACTAGGACCTACGAGCAGTACTTC
CDR3aa: CASSFGTRTYEQYF

len: 18
d_gene: .
abundance: .
v_gene: TRBV21-1
j_gene: TRBJ2-2
CDR3nt: TGTGCCAGCAGCAAAGGCCACAGGGATAGTGAGAACACCGGGGAGCTGTTTTTT
CDR3aa: CASSKGHRDSENTGELFF

len: 17
d_gene: .
abundance: few
v_gene: TRBV21-1
j_gene: TRBJ2-3
CDR3nt: TGTGCCAGCAGCAAAAGCCGGTGGGAGGCCAGCACAGATACGCAGTATTTT
CDR3aa: CASSKSRWEASTDTQYF

len: 15
d_gene: .
abundance: few
v_gene: TRBV7-2
j_gene: TRBJ2-1
CDR3nt: TGTGCCAGCAGCTCAGCCGGGACGACCTACAATGAGCAGTTCTTC
CDR3aa: CASSSAGTTYNEQFF

len: 17
d_gene: TRBD2
abundance: few
v_gene: TRBV3-1
j_gene: TRBJ2-1
CDR3nt: TGTGCCAGCAGCCATTCAGGACTAGCGGGGTCCTACAATGAGCAGTTCTTC
CDR3aa: CASSHSGLAGSYNEQFF

len: 13
d_gene: .
abundance: .
v_gene: TRBV20-1
j_gene: TRBJ2-5
CDR3nt: TGCAGTGCGTTCCCACGCGGGCAAGAGACCCAGTACTTC
CDR3aa: CSAFPRGQETQYF

len: 16
d_gene: TRBD1
abundance: few
v_gene: TRBV6-1
j_gene: TRBJ2-1
CDR3nt: TGTGCCAGCAGGCCGACCGGGACAGGGTACCACAATGAGCAGTTCTTC
CDR3aa: CASRPTGTGYHNEQFF

len: 14
d_gene: .
abundance: few
v_gene: TRBV18
j_gene: TRBJ1-1
CDR3nt: TGTGCCAGCTCACCGGAAATTGGAACCACTGAAGCTTTCTTT
CDR3aa: CASSPEIGTTEAFF

len: 15
d_gene: TRBD1
abundance: .
v_gene: TRBV5-1
j_gene: TRBJ1-1
CDR3nt: TGCGCCAGCAGCTTGACGGACAGGGGGAACACTGAAGCTTTCTTT
CDR3aa: CASSLTDRGNTEAFF

len: 12
d_gene: .
abundance: few
v_gene: TRBV10-3
j_gene: TRBJ1-1
CDR3nt: TGTGCCATCAGTGCATCCAACACTGAAGCTTTCTTT
CDR3aa: CAISASNTEAFF

len: 17
d_gene: .
abundance: few
v_gene: TRBV5-1
j_gene: TRBJ2-1
CDR3nt: TGCGCCAGCAGCTTGGAGCCAGGGACAAGCTCCTACAATGAGCAGTTCTTC
CDR3aa: CASSLEPGTSSYNEQFF

len: 15
d_gene: TRBD2
abundance: few
v_gene: TRBV10-3
j_gene: TRBJ2-1
CDR3nt: TGTGCCATCGGTTTTAGCGGGATGTCTTCCAATGAGCAGTTCTTC
CDR3aa: CAIGFSGMSSNEQFF

len: 13
d_gene: .
abundance: .
v_gene: TRBV5-6
j_gene: TRBJ2-1
CDR3nt: TGTGCCAGCAGCTTGGGATCGGCGAGTGAGCAGTTCTTC
CDR3aa: CASSLGSASEQFF

len: 15
d_gene: .
abundance: .
v_gene: TRBV24-1
j_gene: TRBJ2-1
CDR3nt: TGTGCCACCAGCAGTACCCGGAGCTCCTACAATGAGCAGTTCTTC
CDR3aa: CATSSTRSSYNEQFF

len: 13
d_gene: .
abundance: few
v_gene: TRBV20-1
j_gene: TRBJ1-1
CDR3nt: TGCAGTGCTAGAGAGACAGCTCGAACTGAAGCTTTCTTT
CDR3aa: CSARETARTEAFF

len: 15
d_gene: .
abundance: .
v_gene: TRBV23-1
j_gene: TRBJ2-5
CDR3nt: TGCGCCAGCAGTCGGGGGTTTCACCCAAAAGAGACCCAGTACTTC
CDR3aa: CASSRGFHPKETQYF

len: 14
d_gene: .
abundance: .
v_gene: TRBV15
j_gene: TRBJ1-4
CDR3nt: TGTGCCACCAACCGAGGGGGGGCGCATGAAAAACTGTTTTTT
CDR3aa: CATNRGGAHEKLFF

len: 15
d_gene: .
abundance: few
v_gene: TRBV12-3/TRBV12-4
j_gene: TRBJ2-7
CDR3nt: TGTGCCAGCAGCGCACCGGGGGTATCCTCCTACGAGCAGTACTTC
CDR3aa: CASSAPGVSSYEQYF

len: 10
d_gene: TRBD1
abundance: many
v_gene: TRBV29-1
j_gene: TRBJ1-2
CDR3nt: TGCGCCACAGGGGATATCAGCTACACCTTC
CDR3aa: CATGDISYTF

len: 16
d_gene: .
abundance: few
v_gene: TRBV14
j_gene: TRBJ2-1
CDR3nt: TGTGCCAGCAGCCAAGCGGGGGCGACGATATCATGGGAGCAGTTCTTC
CDR3aa: CASSQAGATISWEQFF

len: 13
d_gene: .
abundance: few
v_gene: TRBV7-2
j_gene: TRBJ1-2
CDR3nt: TGTGCCAGCAGCTTAGTACCAGGGAACGGCTACACCTTC
CDR3aa: CASSLVPGNGYTF

len: 16
d_gene: TRBD2
abundance: few
v_gene: TRBV4-2
j_gene: TRBJ2-3
CDR3nt: TGTGCCAGCAGCCAACGCCCTCTAGCGGCGGGAGATACGCAGTATTTT
CDR3aa: CASSQRPLAAGDTQYF

len: 14
d_gene: .
abundance: few
v_gene: TRBV7-2
j_gene: TRBJ2-7
CDR3nt: TGTGCCAGCAGCTTGGGCGGGCTGACCTACGAGCAGTACTTC
CDR3aa: CASSLGGLTYEQYF

len: 19
d_gene: .
abundance: few
v_gene: TRBV4-3
j_gene: TRBJ2-1
CDR3nt: TGCGCCAGCAGCCGAGACCCAGTTAAGGCAACGCTAAACTACAATGAGCAGTTCTTC
CDR3aa: CASSRDPVKATLNYNEQFF

len: 14
d_gene: .
abundance: few
v_gene: TRBV15
j_gene: TRBJ2-3
CDR3nt: TGTGCCACCATCAATGTGGGTTTGTCAGATACGCAGTATTTT
CDR3aa: CATINVGLSDTQYF

len: 15
d_gene: TRBD2
abundance: few
v_gene: TRBV3-1
j_gene: TRBJ2-1
CDR3nt: TGTGCCAGCAGCCAGACTAGCGGGAGGGCCTATGAGCAGTTCTTC
CDR3aa: CASSQTSGRAYEQFF

len: 13
d_gene: .
abundance: .
v_gene: TRBV12-3/TRBV12-4
j_gene: TRBJ2-1
CDR3nt: TGTGCCAGCAGTAAGACAGGCCACAATGAGCAGTTCTTC
CDR3aa: CASSKTGHNEQFF

len: 15
d_gene: TRBD2
abundance: .
v_gene: TRBV20-1
j_gene: TRBJ2-1
CDR3nt: TGCCGTGCTAGTAGGGGGCTAGCGGGAGGTAATGAGCAGTTCTTC
CDR3aa: CRASRGLAGGNEQFF

len: 18
d_gene: TRBD1
abundance: .
v_gene: TRBV7-8
j_gene: TRBJ2-1
CDR3nt: TGTGCCAGCAGCTTCTTAGTGGGGGAGAGGGGGCCGGGTAATGAGCAGTTCTTC
CDR3aa: CASSFLVGERGPGNEQFF

len: 15
d_gene: TRBD2
abundance: few
v_gene: TRBV24-1
j_gene: TRBJ2-3
CDR3nt: TGTGCCACCAGTGAAGGCGGGAGGGCACCAGATACGCAGTATTTT
CDR3aa: CATSEGGRAPDTQYF

len: 17
d_gene: .
abundance: few
v_gene: TRBV4-2
j_gene: TRBJ2-6
CDR3nt: TGTGCCAGCAGCCAAGTGAAAAAGCTCTCTGGGGCCAACGTCCTGACTTTC
CDR3aa: CASSQVKKLSGANVLTF

len: 15
d_gene: TRBD1
abundance: .
v_gene: TRBV7-2
j_gene: TRBJ1-2
CDR3nt: TGTGCCAGCAGCTCAGGGACAGGGAGAGACTATGGCTACACCTTC
CDR3aa: CASSSGTGRDYGYTF

len: 16
d_gene: TRBD1
abundance: .
v_gene: TRBV15
j_gene: TRBJ2-5
CDR3nt: TGTGCCACCAGCAGAGGGGGGACAGGGGGTGTGGAGACCCAGTACTTC
CDR3aa: CATSRGGTGGVETQYF

len: 15
d_gene: .
abundance: few
v_gene: TRBV5-1
j_gene: TRBJ2-3
CDR3nt: TGCGCCAGCACCGCGGGACTCCCTGGTACAGATACGCAGTATTTT
CDR3aa: CASTAGLPGTDTQYF

len: 16
d_gene: TRBD2
abundance: .
v_gene: TRBV7-2
j_gene: TRBJ2-7
CDR3nt: TGTGCCAGCAGCGTATCTAGCGGGAGACTTCCCTACGAGCAGTACTTC
CDR3aa: CASSVSSGRLPYEQYF